This T cell receptor (beta chain) was profiled in a study of CD8 T cell repertoires and HIV-1 epitope variants. Overall study findings and caveats: Most of the nine antigen-specific clonotypes appeared cross-reactive to autologous or escape variants.

A word on this clone: Its target is not known.

Generated by immunoSEQ multiplex PCR, the TCRdb table keeps only in-frame clones and is missing some. The sample holds about 95,000 clones, around 67% seen once. This CDR3 spans 12 amino acids. Germline V gene data show CDR1 as MNHEY and CDR2 as SVGAGI. Trimming at V came to 6 bases and at J to 9 bases, leaving 4 bases not matched to a gene. Material: uncultured baseline CD8+ T cells from peripheral blood mononuclear cells (PBMCs). The genes are TRBV6-5 and TRBJ2-1; 8 nucleotides match TRBD1. The sequence was obtained from a male donor with HIV. For the CDR3, the DNA is TGTGCCAGCAGGCGGACAGGGAGTGAGCAGTTCTTC. Translating it yields CASRRTGSEQFF.